This T cell receptor (beta chain) was identified during a study of blood T cell repertoires in COVID-19. Across the whole study: Sites across the United States, Italy and Spain contributed samples from acute and convalescent COVID-19.

This clone has a handful of counts. This CDR3 contains 20 residues. V gave up 1 base and J gave up 8 bases; unmatched junction bases: 18. The germline V gene encodes CDR1 SGHTA and CDR2 FQGTGA. Seattle patients were enrolled during active infection and followed longitudinally. Authors' analysis steps: Counts of nucleated cells, estimated from reference gene primer amplification, were obtained. The repertoire was sequenced with immunoSEQ multiplex PCR; TCRdb's copy has only in-frame clones and lacks some. Clonal size and the V and J genes are those of that table, whereas D and trimming came from the DNA. The repertoire holds about 210,000 clones, with around 80% as singletons.

Source material: peripheral blood. The chain uses TRBV7-3 and TRBJ2-3; 13 bases line up with TRBD2. This sequence originates from a woman of 80 years or more with COVID-19, enrolled during active disease. CDR3 sequence: CASSLRGGTSGASPTRTQYF. The CDR3 nucleotides read TGTGCCAGCAGCTTAAGAGGGGGGACTAGCGGGGCCTCCCCGACCCGTACGCAGTATTTT.